This TCR beta chain was identified during a study of blood T cell repertoires in COVID-19. Looking at the study overall: There were acute and convalescent COVID-19 samples, and they came from the United States, Italy and Spain. The cDNA or gDNA used as material had been derived from T cells, B-cell-depleted T cells, or PBMCs.

V lost 3 bases to trimming and J lost 2 bases, with 14 bases between them. The germline CDR1 and CDR2 sequences are SGHTA and FQGNSA. This CDR3 contains 15 residues. Study processing details: Amplification of reference gene primers provided the estimated nucleated cell counts. Only in-frame clones appear in the TCRdb table, and some are missing; sequencing was by immunoSEQ multiplex PCR. V and J calls and clone size are as listed in that table; D and trimming were resolved from the DNA. The sample consists of about 290,000 clones, around nine tenths of them appearing once. The sequenced sample was peripheral blood. The V call is TRBV7-2, the J call TRBJ2-7; D might be TRBD1 (6 bases). This clonotype was sampled from a woman in her 40s who had recovered from COVID-19. The CDR3 nucleotides read TGTGCCAGCAGCTTTGGAAGGGACAAAGCCTACGAGCAGTACTTC. This translates into CASSFGRDKAYEQYF.